The clone carrying this TCR beta chain was picked up a small number of times. Its antigen remains unidentified. This sample is drawn from a study of Graves' ophthalmopathy and Graves' hyperthyroidism. The TCR beta CDR3 regions underwent amplification from RNA transcripts. First-round RT-PCR used HTBI primers; second-round multiplex PCR followed. TCRdb fed the multiplex PCR reads into MiXCR, producing one record per CDR3 protein. The table records 600,000 to 650,000 distinct CDR3 sequences, about a fifth of them present only once. Whole-study findings and limits: Among thyroid clonotypes expanded above 0.001 frequency, most also appeared in blood.

V lost 0 bases and J lost 0, with 6 bases in between. The CDR3 runs 14 residues. Germline assignment: CDR1 LNHNV and CDR2 YYDKDF (reference sequence). This clonotype was sampled from a woman younger than 35 with stable Graves' hyperthyroidism. Some clones in this sample may be carry-over from other donors' samples. This rearrangement joins TRBV15 to TRBJ2-7; D is undetermined. The sequenced sample consisted of peripheral blood. The CDR3 here is CATSRDRTSYEQYF. CDR3 DNA: TGTGCCACCAGCAGAGATCGGACCTCCTACGAGCAGTACTTC. Variable domain in full (rest from reference TRBV15 and TRBJ2-7): DAMVIQNPRYQVTQFGKPVTLSCSQTLNHNVMYWYQQKSSQAPKLLFHYYDKDFNNEADTPDNFQSRRPNTSFCFLDIRSPGLGDTAMYLCATSRDRTSYEQYFGPGTRLTVT.